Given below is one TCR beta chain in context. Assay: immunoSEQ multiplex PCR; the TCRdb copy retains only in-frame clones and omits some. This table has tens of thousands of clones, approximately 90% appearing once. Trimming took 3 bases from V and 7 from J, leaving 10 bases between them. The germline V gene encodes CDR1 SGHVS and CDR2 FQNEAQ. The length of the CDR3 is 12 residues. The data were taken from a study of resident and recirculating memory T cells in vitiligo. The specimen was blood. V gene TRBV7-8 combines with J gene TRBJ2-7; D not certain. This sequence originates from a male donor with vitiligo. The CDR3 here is CASSLHLGEQYF. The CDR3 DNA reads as TGTGCCAGCAGCTTGCACCTAGGAGAGCAGTACTTC.